This passage covers 28 T cell receptor beta chains from one sample sequenced in a study of cytomegalovirus exposure and HLA in healthy donors. The table came from immunoSEQ multiplex PCR; TCRdb's copy has only in-frame clones and leaves some out. The sample holds 130,000 or so clones, approximately 89% seen once. Source material: PBMCs. The source of these receptors is a man younger than 45 in good health and CMV-seronegative.

The chain links TRBV27 to TRBJ2-7, with D unclear. CDR3 length equals 14 residues. The germline CDR1 and CDR2 sequences are MNHEY and SMNVEV (reference sequence). V lost 0 bases and J lost 0, with 6 bases in between. As DNA, the CDR3 is TGTGCCAGCAGTTTATCGCCGCGCTCCTACGAGCAGTACTTC. Its protein is CASSLSPRSYEQYF.

The J gene is TRBJ1-2, the V gene TRBV5-4; 8 nucleotides align to TRBD1. With V trimmed by 4 bases and J by 4 bases, 6 bases remained unmatched. Germline loops: CDR1 SGHNT, CDR2 YYREEE (reference sequence). The CDR3 runs to 14 residues. DNA for the CDR3: TGTGCCAGCAGCCCCGGGGGGACAGGCTATGGCTACACCTTC. Translation: CASSPGGTGYGYTF.

The chain recombines TRBV13 with TRBJ1-2, with D perhaps TRBD1 (5 bases). The V end lost 4 bases, the J end lost 5 bases, and 11 bases lay between the germline ends. In germline, CDR1 is PRHDT, CDR2 FYEKMQ (reference sequence). The CDR3 has 13 amino acids. CDR3 DNA: TGTGCCAGCAGCTCCGCCGGGACTTATGGCTACACCTTC. Amino acid sequence: CASSSAGTYGYTF.

The genes are TRBV5-8 and TRBJ2-3; D gene uncertain. Germline V gene sequence: CDR1 SGHTS, CDR2 YDEGEE. Trimming took 2 bases from V and 6 from J, leaving 13 bases between them. The CDR3 is made up of 14 amino acids. The CDR3 reads CASSFLRPGDTQYF. DNA of the CDR3: TGTGCCAGCAGCTTTTTACGTCCCGGGGATACGCAGTATTTT.

The rearrangement uses TRBV10-1 and TRBJ2-2, with D perhaps matching TRBD1 (5 bases). Germline values: CDR1 WNHNN, CDR2 SYGVQD (reference sequence). The CDR3 runs 15 residues. V was pared by 3 bases and J by 4 bases, with 12 bases between. The CDR3 coding sequence is TGCGCCAGCAGTGACCAGGGTCGAGTCACCGGGGAGCTGTTTTTT. Amino acid sequence: CASSDQGRVTGELFF.

The chain uses TRBV5-5 and TRBJ2-2, with TRBD1 matching 8 bases. The length of the CDR3 is 17 residues. Germline lookup yields CDR1 SGHKS and CDR2 YYEKEE (reference sequence). The V gene end was trimmed by 4 bases and the J gene end by 2 bases; junction bases not matched to a gene: 10. The CDR3 DNA reads as TGTGCCAGCAGCATACAACGGGACAGGAGAAACACCGGGGAGCTGTTTTTT. Amino acids: CASSIQRDRRNTGELFF.

This chain links TRBV6-6 with TRBJ2-7; D is perhaps TRBD1 (6 bases). The CDR3 runs 15 residues. CDR1 MNHNY and CDR2 SVGAGI come from the germline V gene (reference sequence). Trimming left V 7 bases short and J 3 bases short, with 19 bases between. The CDR3 sequence: CASKGASGRGYEQYF. Here the CDR3 DNA reads TGTGCCAGCAAGGGCGCGTCGGGCAGGGGCTACGAGCAGTACTTC.

The V and J genes are TRBV6-6 and TRBJ1-1; 10 nucleotides line up with TRBD1. Germline lookup yields CDR1 MNHNY and CDR2 SVGAGI (reference sequence). This CDR3 has 10 amino acids. J gave up 11 bases and V 9 bases, and 3 bases lay outside the gene matches. The CDR3 DNA reads as TGTGCCAGGGGACAGGGGAGGGCTTTCTTT. This codes for CARGQGRAFF.

V is TRBV28 and J is TRBJ2-7; a possible D gene is TRBD1 (6 bases). Trimming left V 6 bases short and J 4 bases short, with 10 bases between. The CDR3 is 12 amino acids. Germline V CDR1 and CDR2: MDHEN, SYDVKM. In nucleotides, the CDR3 is TGTGCCAGCAGAAGTAGGGGGTACGAGCAGTACTTC. Amino acids: CASRSRGYEQYF. Filled out from reference TRBV28 and TRBJ2-7, the complete variable domain reads DVKVTQSSRYLVKRTGEKVFLECVQDMDHENMFWYRQDPGLGLRLIYFSYDVKMKEKGDIPEGYSVSREKKERFSLILESASTNQTSMYLCASRSRGYEQYFGPGTRLTVT.

The chain carries TRBV10-3 and TRBJ2-7; 9 bases are a match to TRBD1. Germline CDR1 reads ENHRY; CDR2 reads SYGVKD. This CDR3 comprises 16 residues. V shed 1 base and J 4 bases; nucleotides not matched to a gene: 8. CDR3 sequence (DNA): TGTGCCATCAGTGAGTTAATGGACAGGGGTTCGTACGAGCAGTACTTC. Translation: CAISELMDRGSYEQYF.

The chain joins TRBV6-1 to TRBJ2-7, with 8 bases identical to TRBD2. In germline, CDR1 is MNHNS, CDR2 SASEGT. The CDR3 loop spans 13 amino acids. V lost 6 bases and J lost 6; bases outside the gene matches: 7. CDR3 protein: CASRPTGGLEQYF. The CDR3 DNA reads TGTGCCAGCAGACCAACGGGAGGGCTCGAGCAGTACTTC.

This clone is a singleton in its sample. V gene TRBV7-9 combines with J gene TRBJ2-3; D is uncertain. CDR1 is SEHNR, CDR2 FQNEAQ, per germline (reference sequence). Trimming removed 2 bases from V and 1 base from J, with 10 bases in between. There are 15 residues in the CDR3. CDR3 protein: CASSLLSVGTDTQYF. The CDR3 DNA follows: TGTGCCAGCAGCTTACTTAGTGTCGGCACAGATACGCAGTATTTT.

The chain carries TRBV7-3 and TRBJ1-2; D is possibly TRBD1 (6 bases). Germline loops: CDR1 SGHTA, CDR2 FQGTGA. V lost 5 bases, J lost 6 bases, and 13 bases lay in between. The CDR3 is 13 residues long. In nucleotides, the CDR3 is TGTGCCAGCAGCCCGGGGGGGGGCGATGGCTACACCTTC. This translates into CASSPGGGDGYTF.

The J gene is TRBJ2-2, the V gene TRBV19; 10 bases are a match to TRBD1. Trimming took 7 bases from V and 4 from J; bases not matched to a gene: 12. Germline CDR1 and CDR2: LNHDA and SQIVND (reference sequence). The CDR3 has 17 residues. The CDR3 loop reads CASKGQGTITSTGELFF. The DNA for the CDR3 is TGTGCCAGTAAGGGACAGGGGACTATAACGAGCACCGGGGAGCTGTTTTTT.

Only a few counts were recorded for this clone. The chain is built from TRBV18 and TRBJ2-7, with 9 bases fitting TRBD1. Germline V gene data show CDR1 as KGHSH and CDR2 as LQKENI. V lost 3 bases to trimming and J lost 6 bases; unmatched junction nucleotides: 9. This CDR3 has 15 residues. The CDR3 DNA is TGTGCCAGCTCACCCCGGGACAGGGTGGTCTCCGAGCAGTACTTC. It codes for CASSPRDRVVSEQYF.

This clone was counted a single time. The chain combines TRBV10-1 with TRBJ1-5; D unclear. This CDR3 comprises 13 residues. Germline CDR1 reads WNHNN; CDR2 reads SYGVQD (reference sequence). V lost 4 bases, J lost 1 base, and 5 bases lay in between. CDR3 sequence reads: CASSGGSNQPQHF. Written as DNA, the CDR3 is TGCGCCAGCAGTGGAGGCAGCAATCAGCCCCAGCATTTT.

This chain links TRBV6-1 with TRBJ1-5; no definite D call. The germline CDR1 and CDR2 sequences are MNHNS and SASEGT. CDR3 size: 15 residues. Trimming removed 6 bases from V and 0 bases from J, with 12 bases in between. The CDR3 here is CASRTRGNSNQPQHF. The DNA for the CDR3 is TGTGCCAGCAGAACCCGAGGCAATAGCAATCAGCCCCAGCATTTT.

CDR3 in amino acids: CASSRTRDSNQPQHF. The CDR3, as DNA: TGCGCCAGCAGCCGAACTCGGGATAGCAATCAGCCCCAGCATTTT. The chain joins TRBV4-3 to TRBJ1-5; D is uncertain. Looked up from germline, CDR1 is LGHNA and CDR2 is YSLEER. Trimming took 4 bases from V and 0 from J, leaving 10 bases between them. This CDR3 spans 15 amino acids.

The genes are TRBV5-1 and TRBJ1-1; possible D gene TRBD1, 6 bases. The V end lost 4 bases, the J end lost 1 base, and 8 bases lay between the germline ends. The CDR3 is made up of 13 amino acids. Germline V gene lookup returns CDR1 SGHRS and CDR2 YFSETQ. The CDR3 is CASSGTPNTEAFF. The CDR3 DNA follows: TGCGCCAGCAGCGGGACACCGAACACTGAAGCTTTCTTT.

The chain employs TRBV21-1 and TRBJ2-7; the D segment call TRBD2 is taken from the table without a DNA check. TRBV21-1 is described as a pseudogene. This CDR3 is 16 amino acids long. As DNA, the CDR3 is TGTGCCAGCAGCCATGGACTAGCGGGGGGCACCTACGAGCAGTACTTC. Encoded protein: CASSHGLAGGTYEQYF.

J is TRBJ2-7 and V is TRBV25-1; D uncertain. Germline loops: CDR1 MGHDK, CDR2 SYGVNS. Trimming cost V 1 base and J 6 bases, with 13 bases left between them. This CDR3 has 14 residues. The CDR3 region has the DNA TGTGCCAGCAGTGAATTGTCAGGCCAGGCCGAGCAGTACTTC. This codes for CASSELSGQAEQYF.

J is TRBJ2-7 and V is TRBV11-2, with TRBD2 matching 8 bases. The CDR3 runs 13 residues. V shed 5 bases and J 5 bases; nucleotides not matched to a gene: 5. Germline CDR1 SGHAT, CDR2 FQNNGV. CDR3 nucleotides: TGTGCCAGCAGCCGCCCCGGGAGGGACGAGCAGTACTTC. It encodes CASSRPGRDEQYF.

This chain connects TRBV7-8 to TRBJ1-1; possible D gene TRBD1, 5 bases. The CDR3 contains 16 residues. Trimming took off 3 bases at V and 5 bases at J, with 19 bases between the two ends. Germline lookup yields CDR1 SGHVS and CDR2 FQNEAQ. Written as DNA, the CDR3 is TGTGCCAGCAGCTTCATTACCGGACATATTGTGACTGAAGCTTTCTTT. Its protein is CASSFITGHIVTEAFF.

The rearrangement uses TRBV28 and TRBJ2-7, with TRBD1 identical over 8 bases. CDR1 and CDR2 from the germline V gene are MDHEN and SYDVKM. V lost 5 bases and J lost 0; bases outside the gene matches: 6. This CDR3 has 15 residues. The CDR3 protein is CASSTGRGLSYEQYF. The CDR3 coding sequence is TGTGCCAGCAGTACGGGCAGGGGGCTCTCCTACGAGCAGTACTTC.

CDR3 residues: CASSLGRYAQETQYF. In DNA form, the CDR3 reads TGTGCCAGCAGCTTAGGGAGATATGCCCAAGAGACCCAGTACTTC. The genes are TRBV7-2 and TRBJ2-5; D is ambiguous. CDR1 is SGHTA and CDR2 is FQGNSA in the germline V gene. The V gene lost 1 base and the J gene lost 1 base, with 10 bases spanning the gap. The CDR3 has 15 amino acids.

This clone was seen a single time. Here the CDR3 DNA reads TGTGCCAGCTCACCTCTAGTGGTAGATCCCGACTCTGGAAACACCATATATTTT. Translated, it gives CASSPLVVDPDSGNTIYF. The chain is built from TRBV18 and TRBJ1-3; D remains ambiguous. Germline V gene sequence: CDR1 KGHSH, CDR2 LQKENI. V lost 3 bases and J lost 0, with 18 bases in between. The CDR3 consists of 18 residues. The variable domain in full, with the rest retrieved from reference TRBV18 and TRBJ1-3, is NAGVMQNPRHLVRRRGQEARLRCSPMKGHSHVYWYRQLPEEGLKFMVYLQKENIIDESGMPKERFSAEFPKEGPSILRIQQVVRGDSAAYFCASSPLVVDPDSGNTIYFGEGSWLTVV.

This clone came up once. V is TRBV15 and J is TRBJ2-7, with a possible D match to TRBD1 (6 bases). V was shortened by 0 bases and J by 2 bases, with 11 bases between the two germline ends. CDR1 LNHNV and CDR2 YYDKDF come from the germline V gene (reference sequence). The length of the CDR3 is 15 residues. DNA for the CDR3: TGTGCCACCAGCAGAGAGGGGGCAGGGCCCTACGAGCAGTACTTC. Its translation: CATSREGAGPYEQYF.

As for this clone: Within the sample, other DNA sequences also encode this same CDR3. This rearrangement joins TRBV7-2 to TRBJ1-5, with D unresolved. The V gene's germline CDR1 is SGHTA and CDR2 FQGNSA. This CDR3 spans 13 amino acids. Deletions cut 3 bases from V and 2 bases from J, with 5 bases between. In DNA form, the CDR3 reads TGTGCCAGCAGCTTCGGGGGCAATCAGCCCCAGCATTTT. This sequence encodes CASSFGGNQPQHF.